This is a list of T cell receptor beta chains from one sample in a study of identical twins. Each CDR3 protein gets one entry after TCRdb re-called the 5' RACE reads with MiXCR. The repertoire holds roughly 250,000 distinct CDR3 sequences, with roughly 7% as singletons. These same data were also listed under a study on yellow fever vaccine responses in identical twins.

The sequenced material came from memory (CD45RO+) T cells sorted from blood. The source is a woman aged 18 to 35 in good health. The CDR3 runs from the conserved cysteine through the conserved F or W. Each record gives: J gene, clone size, V gene, CDR3 length, D gene, CDR3 protein, CDR3 DNA. D genes are given only for firm matches. Some rows mark clone size as missing; the rest say once, few, many or name a class of expanded clone.

>TRBJ2-1|few|TRBV20-1|11|TRBD1
CSADRAREQFF
TGCAGTGCTGACAGGGCACGGGAGCAGTTCTTC
>TRBJ2-5|many|TRBV5-1|14|-
CASSLSGGRETQYF
TGCGCCAGCAGCTTGAGTGGGGGCCGAGAGACCCAGTACTTC
>TRBJ2-4|-|TRBV27|20|TRBD1
CASSFLGQGASLGAKNIQYF
TGTGCCAGCAGTTTTTTGGGCCAGGGGGCCTCTCTCGGCGCCAAAAACATTCAGTACTTC
>TRBJ2-7|-|TRBV6-1|14|-
CASGLMSTDYEQYF
TGTGCCAGCGGCTTAATGTCGACAGACTACGAGCAGTACTTC
>TRBJ1-2|few|TRBV20-1|12|-
CSAGLAQDGYTF
TGCAGTGCTGGCCTGGCGCAGGATGGCTACACCTTC
>TRBJ2-1|many|TRBV7-8|16|-
CASSLKDPGENNEQFF
TGTGCCAGCAGCTTGAAGGATCCTGGGGAAAATAATGAGCAGTTCTTC
>TRBJ2-2|-|TRBV5-1|14|-
CASSPRDDTGELFF
TGCGCCAGCAGCCCCCGGGACGACACCGGGGAGCTGTTTTTT
>TRBJ2-7|-|TRBV25-1|13|-
CASSDRGLYEQYF
TGTGCCAGCAGTGACAGGGGACTCTACGAGCAGTACTTC
>TRBJ1-2|few|TRBV5-6|14|-
CASSLGGIGYGYTF
TGTGCCAGCAGCTTAGGAGGGATCGGATATGGCTACACCTTC
>TRBJ1-4|few|TRBV4-1|15|-
CASSQAHSTLGQLFF
TGCGCCAGCAGCCAAGCCCATTCGACTTTGGGGCAACTGTTTTTT
>TRBJ2-2|few|TRBV24-1|12|-
CATSANTGELFF
TGTGCCACCAGTGCGAACACCGGGGAGCTGTTTTTT
>TRBJ1-1|few|TRBV12-3/TRBV12-4|14|-
CASSAGVRDTEAFF
TGTGCCAGCAGTGCGGGAGTGAGGGACACTGAAGCTTTCTTT
>TRBJ2-2|few|TRBV9|15|-
CASSVEAVETGELFF
TGTGCCAGCAGCGTAGAGGCGGTGGAGACCGGGGAGCTGTTTTTT
>TRBJ2-7|few|TRBV29-1|14|TRBD2
CSASSGSGGVEQYF
TGCAGCGCTAGTAGCGGGAGCGGTGGGGTAGAGCAGTACTTC
>TRBJ1-2|many|TRBV7-8|14|-
CASSSTEKNYGYTF
TGTGCCAGCAGCTCGACGGAGAAGAACTATGGCTACACCTTC
>TRBJ1-1|few|TRBV5-1|13|TRBD1
CASSFRTGDEAFF
TGCGCCAGCAGCTTTCGGACAGGGGATGAAGCTTTCTTT
>TRBJ2-7|many|TRBV3-1|16|-
CASSQADQRYSYEQYF
TGTGCCAGCAGCCAAGCAGATCAGCGGTACTCCTACGAGCAGTACTTC
>TRBJ1-1|-|TRBV6-1|13|TRBD1
CASRRQGRIEAFF
TGTGCCAGCAGGAGACAGGGTCGGATTGAAGCTTTCTTT
>TRBJ2-3|few|TRBV7-2|14|-
CASSPGPGTDTQYF
TGTGCCAGCAGCCCAGGGCCCGGCACAGATACGCAGTATTTT
>TRBJ2-7|few|TRBV5-1|15|TRBD2
CASSLGAAGGVEQYF
TGCGCCAGCAGCTTGGGGGCAGCGGGAGGTGTGGAGCAGTACTTC
>TRBJ2-3|many|TRBV7-9|15|TRBD2
CASSSLAESTDTQYF
TGTGCCAGCAGCTCACTAGCGGAGAGCACAGATACGCAGTATTTT
>TRBJ1-3|many|TRBV6-2/TRBV6-3|15|-
CASSYVESSGNTIYF
TGTGCCAGCAGTTACGTGGAGAGCTCTGGAAACACCATATATTTT
>TRBJ2-2|-|TRBV12-3/TRBV12-4|16|TRBD2
CASSFGGTSVTGELFF
TGTGCCAGCAGTTTTGGGGGGACTAGCGTCACCGGGGAGCTGTTTTTT
>TRBJ1-3|-|TRBV4-1|19|-
CASSQVRVHLGYSGNTIYF
TGCGCCAGCAGCCAAGTGCGGGTCCACCTCGGATACTCTGGAAACACCATATATTTT
>TRBJ2-5|few|TRBV7-3|15|TRBD1
CASSLSSTGIETQYF
TGTGCCAGCAGCTTAAGCTCGACAGGGATAGAGACCCAGTACTTC
>TRBJ2-3|few|TRBV5-4|15|TRBD1
CASSSTGGARDTQYF
TGTGCCAGCAGCTCTACAGGGGGCGCGAGGGATACGCAGTATTTT
>TRBJ2-7|few|TRBV3-1|14|TRBD1
CASSPRGRGSEQYF
TGTGCCAGCAGCCCCAGGGGGCGCGGAAGCGAGCAGTACTTC
>TRBJ2-1|-|TRBV12-3/TRBV12-4|13|TRBD2
CASRGLAGVLMFF
TGTGCCAGCAGGGGACTAGCGGGAGTATTGATGTTCTTC
>TRBJ2-7|-|TRBV7-8|15|TRBD1
CASRTPGQGSYEQYF
TGTGCCAGCAGGACCCCGGGACAGGGGTCCTACGAGCAGTACTTC
>TRBJ1-1|-|TRBV28|13|-
CASSSGPSMGAFF
TGTGCCAGCAGTTCTGGCCCTAGCATGGGAGCTTTCTTT
>TRBJ2-7|-|TRBV5-1|13|-
CASSLSPGIEQYF
TGCGCCAGCAGCTTGTCACCAGGGATTGAGCAGTACTTC
>TRBJ2-7|-|TRBV6-1|14|-
CASTRAGSSYEQYF
TGTGCCAGCACGCGGGCAGGCAGCTCCTACGAGCAGTACTTC
>TRBJ2-1|many|TRBV7-7|15|-
CASSLGALSYNEQFF
TGTGCCAGCAGCTTAGGGGCTCTCTCCTACAATGAGCAGTTCTTC
>TRBJ2-7|-|TRBV7-9|13|TRBD1
CASSPWTGAEQYF
TGTGCCAGCAGTCCATGGACAGGGGCCGAGCAGTACTTC
>TRBJ2-3|-|TRBV2|16|-
CASQLGTPSGTDTQYF
TGTGCCAGCCAGTTAGGGACACCCTCAGGGACAGATACGCAGTATTTT
>TRBJ2-1|many|TRBV5-4|11|-
CASSGIGEQFF
TGTGCCAGCAGCGGGATTGGTGAGCAGTTCTTC
>TRBJ2-1|many|TRBV10-3|19|TRBD2
CAISEDPRLAGGQYNEQFF
TGTGCCATCAGTGAGGATCCCAGACTAGCGGGGGGGCAGTACAATGAGCAGTTCTTC
>TRBJ1-1|many|TRBV5-1|14|-
CASSALAENTEAFF
TGCGCCAGCAGCGCCTTGGCTGAAAACACTGAAGCTTTCTTT
>TRBJ1-5|-|TRBV7-5|17|-
CISVSEAQGLSNQPQHF
-
>TRBJ2-7|few|TRBV20-1|15|TRBD1
CSARDATGGSYEQYF
TGCAGTGCTAGAGATGCGACAGGGGGCTCCTACGAGCAGTACTTC
>TRBJ2-5|many|TRBV10-2|13|TRBD1
CASRRTGEETQYF
TGCGCCAGCAGGAGGACAGGGGAAGAGACCCAGTACTTC
>TRBJ2-7|few|TRBV5-4|15|-
CASSLAGGGRIEQYF
TGTGCCAGCAGCTTGGCAGGTGGAGGGAGGATCGAGCAGTACTTC
>TRBJ1-1|few|TRBV2|13|-
CASSDQVNTEAFF
TGTGCCAGCAGTGACCAAGTGAACACTGAAGCTTTCTTT